These 23 T cell receptor beta chains originate from one sample sequenced in a study of blood T cell repertoires in COVID-19. Sequencing was performed with immunoSEQ multiplex PCR; in TCRdb, only in-frame clones are kept and a portion is missing. The sample includes about 250,000 clones, roughly 84% of them seen just once. The sequencing input was peripheral blood. The origin of the receptors is a man aged 45-60 years with active or convalescent COVID-19.

In nucleotides, the CDR3 is TGTGCCAGCAGCCAAGAAGACTGGATCTTAAGCTCCTACAATGAGCAGTTCTTC. It codes for CASSQEDWILSSYNEQFF. The genes are TRBV3-1 (or the pseudogene TRBV3-2) and TRBJ2-1; D remains ambiguous. The CDR3 spans 18 residues. Germline CDR1 and CDR2: LGHDT and YNNKEL (reference sequence). Trimming stripped 0 bases from V and 0 bases from J, with 15 bases between.

The genes are TRBV18 and TRBJ2-2; 9 positions agree with TRBD1. Germline V gives CDR1 KGHSH, CDR2 LQKENI. The CDR3 spans 15 residues. The V gene end was trimmed by 1 base and the J gene end by 8 bases; junction bases not matched to a gene: 5. The CDR3 reads CASSPLDRGTGELFF. Written as DNA, the CDR3 is TGTGCCAGCTCACCACTGGACAGGGGTACTGGGGAGCTGTTTTTT.

The rearrangement uses TRBV2 and TRBJ2-3; 8 nucleotides match TRBD1. Trimming at V came to 5 bases and at J to 10 bases, leaving 5 bases not matched to a gene. Germline V gives CDR1 SNHLY, CDR2 FYNNEI. This CDR3 is built from 12 residues. The CDR3 is CASSLGQGAQYF. CDR3 in DNA: TGTGCCAGCAGTCTAGGACAGGGAGCGCAGTATTTT.

The rearrangement joins TRBV7-6 to TRBJ1-4; tentatively, D is TRBD1 (5 bases). Germline V gene sequence: CDR1 SGHVS, CDR2 FNYEAQ. Deletions cut 2 bases from V and 2 bases from J, with 9 bases between. The CDR3 extends over 15 amino acids. In nucleotides, the CDR3 is TGTGCCAGCAGCTTACTGGGGGGGACTAATGAAAAACTGTTTTTT. Its protein is CASSLLGGTNEKLFF.

J is TRBJ2-3 and V is TRBV14, with a tentative D call TRBD2 (7 bases). Germline V gives CDR1 SGHDN, CDR2 FVKESK. Trimming cost V 5 bases and J 0 bases, with 12 bases left between them. CDR3 size: 15 residues. The CDR3 is CASSYGGLSTDTQYF. The DNA for the CDR3 is TGTGCCAGCAGCTACGGGGGGCTCAGCACAGATACGCAGTATTTT.

This clone was recorded only once. J is TRBJ1-6 and V is TRBV7-2; 8 bases map to TRBD1. CDR1 is SGHTA, CDR2 FQGNSA, per germline. V lost 5 bases and J lost 10; bases outside the gene matches: 4. This CDR3 region has 13 residues. The CDR3 DNA reads TGTGCCAGCAGCCCGGACAGGGCCTCACCCCTCCACTTT. Translating it yields CASSPDRASPLHF.

This chain links TRBV28 with TRBJ2-1, with 9 bases lining up with TRBD1. The CDR3 covers 15 residues. Unmatched junction bases numbered 2, after V lost 1 base and J lost 4 bases. Germline-derived CDR1 and CDR2 are MDHEN and SYDVKM. The CDR3 protein is CASSLLTGGYNEQFF. CDR3 nucleotide sequence: TGTGCCAGCAGTTTATTGACAGGGGGTTACAATGAGCAGTTCTTC.

The chain is built from TRBV18 and TRBJ2-3; 9 nucleotides align to TRBD2. Trimming removed 0 bases from V and 4 bases from J; junction bases left unmatched: 8. Germline-derived CDR1 and CDR2 are KGHSH and LQKENI. The CDR3 runs 17 residues. The CDR3: CASSPPNAGGLADTQYF. In DNA form, the CDR3 reads TGTGCCAGCTCACCACCGAATGCGGGGGGGCTGGCAGATACGCAGTATTTT.

The J gene is TRBJ1-2, the V gene TRBV19; 10 bases are a match to TRBD1. This CDR3 region has 13 residues. V gave up 6 bases and J gave up 5 bases; unmatched junction bases: 3. Germline CDR1 LNHDA, CDR2 SQIVND (reference sequence). This chain's CDR3 is CASRGTGEYGYTF. CDR3 DNA sequence: TGTGCCAGTAGGGGGACAGGGGAGTATGGCTACACCTTC.

This clone was recorded only once. The rearrangement links TRBV19 to TRBJ1-4, with 9 bases that match TRBD1. Germline lookup yields CDR1 LNHDA and CDR2 SQIVND (reference sequence). V gave up 5 bases and J gave up 4 bases; unmatched junction bases: 5. The CDR3 contains 15 residues. The CDR3 loop reads CASSPRTGDNEKLFF. DNA for the CDR3: TGTGCCAGTAGTCCGCGGACAGGGGATAATGAAAAACTGTTTTTT.

The table lists this clone with a count of one. J is TRBJ1-2 and V is TRBV27; D is possibly TRBD1 (5 bases). V was pared by 0 bases and J by 4 bases, with 12 bases between. This CDR3 spans 15 amino acids. Germline CDR1 reads MNHEY; CDR2 reads SMNVEV (reference sequence). The CDR3 bases are TGTGCCAGCAGTTTATCCCCAGGGAGGGGCTATGGCTACACCTTC. Its protein product is CASSLSPGRGYGYTF.

V and J are TRBV28 and TRBJ1-3, with a tentative D call TRBD1 (5 bases). Trimming stripped 4 bases from V and 0 bases from J, with 7 bases between. There are 14 residues in the CDR3. Germline CDR1 MDHEN, CDR2 SYDVKM. The CDR3 loop is CASSSGGSGNTIYF. The CDR3, as DNA: TGTGCCAGCAGTTCCGGGGGCTCTGGAAACACCATATATTTT. Full variable domain (outside the CDR3, taken from reference TRBV28 and TRBJ1-3): DVKVTQSSRYLVKRTGEKVFLECVQDMDHENMFWYRQDPGLGLRLIYFSYDVKMKEKGDIPEGYSVSREKKERFSLILESASTNQTSMYLCASSSGGSGNTIYFGEGSWLTVV.

This clone was counted only a few times. The genes are TRBV14 and TRBJ1-1; D unresolved. The length of the CDR3 is 18 residues. Germline loops: CDR1 SGHDN, CDR2 FVKESK. Trimming took 0 bases from V and 1 from J, leaving 18 bases between them. CDR3 nucleotides: TGTGCCAGCAGCCAAGATGAATTGCGGAGGGTTCAGAACACTGAAGCTTTCTTT. Translation: CASSQDELRRVQNTEAFF. The full variable domain, with the rest looked up from reference TRBV14 and TRBJ1-1, is EAGVTQFPSHSVIEKGQTVTLRCDPISGHDNLYWYRRVMGKEIKFLLHFVKESKQDESGMPNNRFLAERTGGTYSTLKVQPAELEDSGVYFCASSQDELRRVQNTEAFFGQGTRLTVV.

This rearrangement joins TRBV30 to TRBJ2-2; maybe TRBD2 (5 bases). The CDR3 loop spans 11 amino acids. Trimming took off 5 bases at V and 5 bases at J, with 6 bases between the two ends. The germline V gene encodes CDR1 GTSNPN and CDR2 SVGIG (reference sequence). This CDR3 reads CAWGRTGELFF. Here the CDR3 DNA reads TGTGCCTGGGGGAGAACCGGGGAGCTGTTTTTT.

This clone has a single count. The V gene is TRBV30, the J gene TRBJ2-1, with 8 bases identical to TRBD2. This CDR3 has 15 amino acids. Looked up from germline, CDR1 is GTSNPN and CDR2 is SVGIG (reference sequence). V lost 1 base to trimming and J lost 2 bases; unmatched junction nucleotides: 4. CDR3: CAWSGNGGAYNEQFF. For the CDR3, the DNA is TGTGCCTGGAGTGGAAACGGGGGGGCCTACAATGAGCAGTTCTTC.

J is TRBJ1-2 and V is TRBV4-1; D might be TRBD1 (6 bases). The CDR3 runs to 15 residues. Trimming removed 0 bases at V and 5 bases at J, with 13 bases between. Germline loops: CDR1 MGHRA, CDR2 YSYEKL. The chain's CDR3 is CASSQDSARGYGYTF. CDR3 nucleotides: TGCGCCAGCAGCCAAGATAGTGCCAGGGGTTATGGCTACACCTTC.

This clone was detected only once. V usage is TRBV4-3 and J usage is TRBJ1-2; D ambiguous. With 1 base removed from V and 0 bases from J, the gap between germline ends came to 9 bases. The CDR3 runs to 15 residues. Germline V gene lookup returns CDR1 LGHNA and CDR2 YSLEER. CDR3 sequence (DNA): TGCGCCAGCAGCCAAGGATTACAGCCTAACTATGGCTACACCTTC. It is translated as CASSQGLQPNYGYTF.

The chain combines TRBV5-4 with TRBJ1-4, with 8 nucleotides matching TRBD1. Germline loops: CDR1 SGHNT, CDR2 YYREEE (reference sequence). J gave up 2 bases and V 0 bases, and 3 bases lay outside the gene matches. There are 16 residues in the CDR3. The CDR3 loop reads CASSLGQGSTNEKLFF. The CDR3 DNA reads as TGTGCCAGCAGCTTGGGACAGGGGAGTACTAATGAAAAACTGTTTTTT.

This clone appeared a single time. J is TRBJ1-6 and V is TRBV14, with D possibly matching TRBD1 (5 bases). In germline, CDR1 is SGHDN, CDR2 FVKESK. The CDR3 covers 15 residues. Trimming cost V 0 bases and J 10 bases, with 13 bases left between them. CDR3 protein: CASSQDLGPGSPLHF. The CDR3 region has the DNA TGTGCCAGCAGCCAAGATCTAGGCCCAGGGTCACCCCTCCACTTT.

The rearrangement uses TRBV3-1 (or the pseudogene TRBV3-2) and TRBJ2-3; tentative D call: TRBD2 (6 bases). CDR3 length equals 18 residues. Germline V gene sequence: CDR1 LGHDT, CDR2 YNNKEL (reference sequence). Trimming took 5 bases from V and 1 from J, leaving 22 bases between them. The chain's CDR3 is CASSTPGRKGPCTDTQYF. For the CDR3, the DNA is TGTGCCAGCAGCACCCCGGGGAGGAAGGGGCCATGCACAGATACGCAGTATTTT.

The chain links TRBV4-2 to TRBJ1-6; a weak D match, TRBD1 (6 bases). The CDR3 loop spans 16 amino acids. V was cut by 2 bases and J by 8 bases, with 16 bases left in between. Per germline, CDR1 LGHNA and CDR2 YNFKEQ. The CDR3 loop is CASSQSTWTDDSPLHF. The CDR3 DNA is TGTGCCAGCAGCCAATCTACCTGGACAGACGATTCACCCCTCCACTTT.

CDR3 residues: CASRKNLPGGYSNQPQHF. The CDR3 coding sequence is TGCGCCAGCAGAAAAAACCTCCCAGGGGGTTATAGTAATCAGCCCCAGCATTTT. The chain employs TRBV10-2 and TRBJ1-5; the match to TRBD1 covers 7 bases. This CDR3 contains 18 residues. The germline CDR1 and CDR2 sequences are WSHSY and SAAADI. With 6 bases clipped from V and 4 bases from J, the junction kept 18 bases outside the gene matches.

This clone came up once. CDR3 protein: CSVILGETQYF. The CDR3, as DNA: TGCAGCGTAATCCTAGGAGAGACCCAGTACTTC. This chain links TRBV29-1 with TRBJ2-5; D unresolved. Germline-derived CDR1 and CDR2 are SQVTM and ANQGSEA. This CDR3 region has 11 residues. Trimming left V 6 bases short and J 4 bases short, with 9 bases between. Combining the CDR3 with reference TRBV29-1 and TRBJ2-5 gives the whole variable domain SAVISQKPSRDICQRGTSLTIQCQVDSQVTMMFWYRQQPGQSLTLIATANQGSEATYESGFVIDKFPISRPNLTFSTLTVSNMSPEDSSIYLCSVILGETQYFGPGTRLLVL.